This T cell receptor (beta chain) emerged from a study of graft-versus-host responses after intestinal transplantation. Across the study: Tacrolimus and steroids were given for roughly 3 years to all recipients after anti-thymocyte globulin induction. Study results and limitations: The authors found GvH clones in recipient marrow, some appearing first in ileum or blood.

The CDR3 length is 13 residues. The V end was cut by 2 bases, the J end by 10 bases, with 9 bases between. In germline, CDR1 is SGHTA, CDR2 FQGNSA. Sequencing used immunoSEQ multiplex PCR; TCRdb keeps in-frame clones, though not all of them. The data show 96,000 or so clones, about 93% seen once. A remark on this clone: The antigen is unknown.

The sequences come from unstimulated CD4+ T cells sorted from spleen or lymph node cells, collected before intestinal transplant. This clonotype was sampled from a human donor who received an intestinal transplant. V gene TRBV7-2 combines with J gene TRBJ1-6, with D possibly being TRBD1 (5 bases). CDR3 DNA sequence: TGTGCCAGCAGCTTATCTGCAGGGTCACCCCTCCACTTT. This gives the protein CASSLSAGSPLHF.